This is a list of T cell receptor beta chains from one sample in a study of blood T cell repertoires in COVID-19. Sequenced by immunoSEQ multiplex PCR; TCRdb stores in-frame clones only, minus some. This sample yields roughly 100,000 clones, of which approximately 88% are seen a single time; 3.5% belongs to the top ten. The material sequenced was peripheral blood. These receptor sequences come from a woman between 55 and 75 years old with acute or convalescent COVID-19. The CDR3 runs from the conserved cysteine through the conserved F or W. The D gene is left open where the match is weak. A clone size is listed for some rows: how often the clone was seen (once, few, many), or a class if it is expanded.

v_gene	j_gene	abundance	len	d_gene	CDR3nt	CDR3aa
TRBV19	TRBJ2-2	once	14	TRBD1	TGTGCCAGTAGTACATGGGACAGTTCCGGGGAGCTGTTTTTT	CASSTWDSSGELFF
TRBV5-4	TRBJ2-1	-	15	TRBD1	TGTGCCAGCAGCTTCGGGACAGCGCAATACAATGAGCAGTTCTTC	CASSFGTAQYNEQFF
TRBV5-1	TRBJ1-6	-	17	-	TGCGCCAGCAGCTTGGGAGACAGGACCTCGAAGAATTCACCCCTCCACTTT	CASSLGDRTSKNSPLHF
TRBV28	TRBJ2-7	-	16	-	TGTGCCAGCAGTTTAGGGGGCGGTCGGATGTACAGGGAGCAGTACTTC	CASSLGGGRMYREQYF
TRBV5-1	TRBJ2-1	-	16	-	TGCGCCAGCAGCTTGGGAGGTTCGGGTAGGCCCAATGAGCAGTTCTTC	CASSLGGSGRPNEQFF
TRBV11-2	TRBJ2-1	-	15	-	TGTGCCAGCAGCTTCGGGACAAACTCCTACAATGAGCAGTTCTTC	CASSFGTNSYNEQFF
TRBV20-1	TRBJ1-5	-	15	TRBD1	TGCAGTGCTAGTGGGTTTCCCGGACAGGATCAGCCCCAGCATTTT	CSASGFPGQDQPQHF
TRBV28	TRBJ2-7	-	13	-	TGTGCCAGCAGTTACCTAGCCACCTACGAGCAGTACTTC	CASSYLATYEQYF
TRBV11-3	TRBJ1-1	-	15	TRBD1	TGTGCCAGCAGCTCCCGGGACAGGCCAGCCGGAGGGGCTTTCTTT	CASSSRDRPAGGAFF
TRBV19	TRBJ1-4	-	16	TRBD1	TGTGCCAGTAGTATCCAACCGGGACAGCTGAATGAAAAACTGTTTTTT	CASSIQPGQLNEKLFF
TRBV4-1	TRBJ2-5	-	18	TRBD2	TGCGCCAGCAGCCAAGAGGGTGTTGGACTAGGCCTTCAAGAGACCCAGTACTTC	CASSQEGVGLGLQETQYF
TRBV10-3	TRBJ1-5	few	14	-	TGTGCCATCAGCGGCGACAGTGATAATCAGCCCCAGCATTTT	CAISGDSDNQPQHF
TRBV7-3	TRBJ2-1	-	13	TRBD1	TGTGCCAGCAGCACCCAAGCCGGGACAGGGCAGTTCTTC	CASSTQAGTGQFF
TRBV6-5	TRBJ1-1	-	12	TRBD1	TGTGCCAGCGGATCCAGGGGGGCTGTAGCTTTCTTT	CASGSRGAVAFF
TRBV19	TRBJ1-1	-	14	TRBD1	TGTGCCAGTAGTCGGGACAGAAGGAACACTGAAGCTTTCTTT	CASSRDRRNTEAFF
TRBV9	TRBJ2-1	once	16	-	TGTGCCAGCAGCGTCCGAGGAGATACCTCCTACAATGAGCAGTTCTTC	CASSVRGDTSYNEQFF
TRBV10-1	TRBJ1-2	-	13	TRBD1	TGCGCCAGCAGTATGGACAGGGATAGTGGCTACACCTTC	CASSMDRDSGYTF
TRBV5-1	TRBJ1-2	-	14	TRBD1	TGCGCCAGCAGCTTGGAAGGGACAGCCTATGGCTACACCTTC	CASSLEGTAYGYTF
TRBV3-1/TRBV3-2	TRBJ2-1	-	13	-	TGTGCCAGCAGCCCCCTAAGGGGCGGTTTACAGTTCTTC	CASSPLRGGLQFF
TRBV6-6	TRBJ1-2	-	13	-	TGTGCCAGCAGTTACGACAGTAACTATGGCTACACCTTC	CASSYDSNYGYTF
TRBV28	TRBJ1-1	-	15	-	TGTGCCAGCAGTTTGGGGGGGTACGTCTACGCTGAAGCTTTCTTT	CASSLGGYVYAEAFF
TRBV18	TRBJ1-1	-	13	-	TGTGCCAGCTCACAGGGGTTGAACACTGAAGCTTTCTTT	CASSQGLNTEAFF
TRBV18	TRBJ2-1	-	16	TRBD1	TGTGCCAGCTCACCCGCGGGACAGGGTTCCTACAATGAGCAGTTCTTC	CASSPAGQGSYNEQFF
TRBV15	TRBJ1-2	-	16	TRBD1	TGTGCCACCAGCAGAGATCGCGGACAGGGCCCAGGGGGCTACACCTTC	CATSRDRGQGPGGYTF
TRBV7-9	TRBJ2-7	few	16	TRBD2	TGTGCCAGCAGCCCCTGGGGACTAGCGGGTTCCTACGAGCAGTACTTC	CASSPWGLAGSYEQYF
TRBV6-5	TRBJ1-2	-	15	-	TGTGCCAGCAGTATCCAGGGCGCTGGAAACTATGGCTACACCTTC	CASSIQGAGNYGYTF
TRBV10-3	TRBJ2-1	-	15	TRBD2	TGTGCCATCAGTGATCTAGCGGGATCTTACAATGAGCAGTTCTTC	CAISDLAGSYNEQFF
TRBV30	TRBJ1-3	-	15	-	TGTGCCTGGAGTGGGCTGGGCCGCTCTGGAAACACCATATATTTT	CAWSGLGRSGNTIYF
TRBV4-2	TRBJ2-1	once	15	TRBD2	TGTGCCAGCAGCCAGACGGAACTAGCGGGAGTTGAGCAGTTCTTC	CASSQTELAGVEQFF
TRBV21-1	TRBJ2-7	-	15	-	TGTGCCAGTTGCACAGGGCTAGCGGGAAACTACGAGCAGTACTTC	CASCTGLAGNYEQYF
TRBV3-1/TRBV3-2	TRBJ1-1	-	12	-	TGTGCCAGCAGCGACACCCACACTGAAGCTTTCTTT	CASSDTHTEAFF
TRBV5-4	TRBJ2-5	-	15	TRBD2	TGTGCCAGCAGCCTAGGGACTAGCGGGACAGAGACCCAGTACTTC	CASSLGTSGTETQYF
TRBV24-1	TRBJ2-3	-	23	TRBD2	TGTGCCACCAGTGATTCTGACTTTGGGACTAGCGGGAGACGGGGGGCGGGCACAGATACGCAGTATTTT	CATSDSDFGTSGRRGAGTDTQYF
TRBV6-5	TRBJ2-1	-	13	-	TGTGCCAGCAGGGGGCGAACTCACAATGAGCAGTTCTTC	CASRGRTHNEQFF
TRBV27	TRBJ1-6	-	16	-	TGTGCCAGCAGTTTATTGGGGGCTGGAATAAATTCACCCCTCCACTTT	CASSLLGAGINSPLHF
TRBV5-1	TRBJ1-4	once	16	TRBD1	TGCGCCAGCAGCTTGGCGATGAGGACAGGGACTGAAAAACTGTTTTTT	CASSLAMRTGTEKLFF
TRBV13	TRBJ1-2	-	15	TRBD1	TGTGCCAGCAGCCGGCGGGACAGGACTAACTATGGCTACACCTTC	CASSRRDRTNYGYTF
TRBV7-8	TRBJ1-1	-	13	-	TGTGCCAGCAGCCTTACCGGGGGGACTGAAGCTTTCTTT	CASSLTGGTEAFF
TRBV27	TRBJ1-2	-	15	TRBD1	TGTGCCAGCAGTTTATACCCGACAGGGAACTATGGCTACACCTTC	CASSLYPTGNYGYTF
TRBV7-2	TRBJ2-7	-	15	TRBD2	TGTGCCAGCAGCTTACTAGCGGGAGGGCCTTACGAGCAGTACTTC	CASSLLAGGPYEQYF
TRBV7-9	TRBJ1-1	-	14	-	TGTGCCAGCAGCTTTGGGACTTTGAACACTGAAGCTTTCTTT	CASSFGTLNTEAFF
TRBV7-9	TRBJ2-3	-	11	-	TGTGCCAGCAGTTCGACAGATACGCAGTATTTT	CASSSTDTQYF
TRBV28	TRBJ1-1	-	14	TRBD1	TGTGCCAGCAGTTTGACGACAGGGATGCCTGAAGCTTTCTTT	CASSLTTGMPEAFF
TRBV25-1	TRBJ1-2	-	14	TRBD1	TGTGCCAGCAGTGCCCCGGACAGGGGCTACGGCTACACCTTC	CASSAPDRGYGYTF
TRBV5-5	TRBJ1-1	-	15	TRBD1	TGTGCCAGCAGCTCGAAACAGGGGGTTGGAACTGAAGCTTTCTTT	CASSSKQGVGTEAFF